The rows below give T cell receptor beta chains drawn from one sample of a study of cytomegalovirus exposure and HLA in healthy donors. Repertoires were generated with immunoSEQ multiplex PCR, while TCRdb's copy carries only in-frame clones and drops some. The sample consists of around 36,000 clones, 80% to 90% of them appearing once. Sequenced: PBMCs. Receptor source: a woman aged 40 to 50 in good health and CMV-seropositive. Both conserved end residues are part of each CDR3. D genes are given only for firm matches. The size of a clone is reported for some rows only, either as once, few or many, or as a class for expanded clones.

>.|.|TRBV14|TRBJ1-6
TGTGCCAGCAGCCTTTGGTCTCAGGGCTCACCCCTCCACTTT
CASSLWSQGSPLHF
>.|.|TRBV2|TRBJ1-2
TGTGCCAGCAGCCGGATTGATACAGGGACCGGCTACACCTTC
CASSRIDTGTGYTF
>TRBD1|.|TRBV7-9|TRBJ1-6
TGTGCCACACGAGGTGGCCAGGGGGAAGCTTCACCCCTCCACTTT
CATRGGQGEASPLHF
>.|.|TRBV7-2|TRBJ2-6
TGTGCCAGCAGCTTAGGGGCGAACGTCCTGACTTTC
CASSLGANVLTF
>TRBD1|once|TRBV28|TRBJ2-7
TGTGCCACCCTCTCTGGACAGGGGACGGGCGAGCAGTACTTC
CATLSGQGTGEQYF
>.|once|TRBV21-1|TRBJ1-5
TGTGCCAGCAGCAGAAAACAGGGGAGTAATCAGCCCCAGCATTTT
CASSRKQGSNQPQHF
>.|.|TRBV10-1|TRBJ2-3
TGCGCCAGCAGTGAGAACAGCCCGCTGGGAGATACGCAGTATTTT
CASSENSPLGDTQYF
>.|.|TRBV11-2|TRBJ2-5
TGTGCCAGCAGCCTTCAAGAGACCCAGTACTTC
CASSLQETQYF
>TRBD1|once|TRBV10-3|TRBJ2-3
TGTGCCATCACTGACGGGACAGGGGAGGGAGATACGCAGTATTTT
CAITDGTGEGDTQYF
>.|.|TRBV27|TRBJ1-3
TGTGCCACCAGAAGGGACACCTCCTCTGGAAACACCATATATTTT
CATRRDTSSGNTIYF
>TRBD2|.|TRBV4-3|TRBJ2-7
TGCGCCAGCAGCCAAGACGTGCTAGCGGGGGTTGGGTGTGAGCAGTACTTC
CASSQDVLAGVGCEQYF
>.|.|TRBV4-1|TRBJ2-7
TGCGCCAGCAGCGACCGGGACTCCTCCTACGAGCAGTACTTC
CASSDRDSSYEQYF
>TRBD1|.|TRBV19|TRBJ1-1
TGTGCCAGTAGTACGCCGACAGGGGGGGTGAACACTGAAGCTTTCTTT
CASSTPTGGVNTEAFF